The next 22 T cell receptor beta chains were all read from a single sample in a study of blood T cell repertoires in COVID-19. This table comes from immunoSEQ multiplex PCR, and its TCRdb copy is limited to in-frame clones, with some not included. The sample carries 300,000 to 400,000 clones, about 86% recorded once. The sequencing input was peripheral blood. These receptors all come from a woman in her sixties or seventies with COVID-19, enrolled during active disease.

This clone came up a few times. The rearrangement links TRBV2 to TRBJ1-3, with unresolved D. V dropped 5 bases and J dropped 0 bases, with 11 bases sitting between them. The CDR3 totals 15 residues. Germline loops: CDR1 SNHLY, CDR2 FYNNEI. The DNA for the CDR3 is TGTGCCAGCAGTCGCGACACGAGCTCTGGAAACACCATATATTTT. Protein: CASSRDTSSGNTIYF.

V is TRBV20-1 and J is TRBJ1-2; tentative D call: TRBD1 (6 bases). The CDR3 extends over 11 amino acids. Germline V lookup: CDR1 DFQATT, CDR2 SNEGSKA (reference sequence). Trimming left V 5 bases short and J 2 bases short, with 6 bases between. CDR3 loop: CSAQGNYGYTF. In DNA form, the CDR3 reads TGCAGTGCTCAGGGGAACTATGGCTACACCTTC.

The chain is built from TRBV18 and TRBJ1-4; TRBD1 matches at 9 bases. The CDR3 has 14 amino acids. Germline CDR1 and CDR2: KGHSH and LQKENI. With 6 bases clipped from V and 8 bases from J, the junction kept 7 bases outside the gene matches. CDR3 bases: TGTGCCAGCTCCCTACAGGGGGCGGAAGAAAAACTGTTTTTT. Protein sequence: CASSLQGAEEKLFF.

V is TRBV9 and J is TRBJ2-7; D is possibly TRBD1 (5 bases). Trimming stripped 3 bases from V and 1 base from J, with 5 bases between. This CDR3 region has 12 residues. Germline values: CDR1 SGDLS, CDR2 YYNGEE. In nucleotides, the CDR3 is TGTGCCAGCAGCGGACAGTCCTACGAGCAGTACTTC. Protein product: CASSGQSYEQYF.

Only one count was recorded for this clone. J is TRBJ2-2 and V is TRBV4-3; D uncertain. Trimming removed 4 bases at V and 7 bases at J, with 7 bases between. The CDR3 is made up of 12 amino acids. The germline V gene encodes CDR1 LGHNA and CDR2 YSLEER. The DNA of the CDR3 is TGCGCCAGCAGCCCTGCAGGCGGGGAGCTGTTTTTT. The encoded protein is CASSPAGGELFF.

V is TRBV5-4 and J is TRBJ1-1; the D gene is possibly TRBD1 (5 bases). This CDR3 comprises 13 residues. The ends were cut back, 4 bases at V and 4 bases at J, with 11 bases in the middle. Germline V lookup: CDR1 SGHNT, CDR2 YYREEE (reference sequence). CDR3 residues: CASSQGVSTEAFF. The CDR3, as DNA: TGTGCCAGCAGCCAAGGGGTGAGCACTGAAGCTTTCTTT. Complete variable domain (other parts from reference TRBV5-4 and TRBJ1-1): ETGVTQSPTHLIKTRGQQVTLRCSSQSGHNTVSWYQQALGQGPQFIFQYYREEENGRGNFPPRFSGLQFPNYSSELNVNALELDDSALYLCASSQGVSTEAFFGQGTRLTVV.

This chain links TRBV29-1 with TRBJ1-4; D not certain. Germline V gene data show CDR1 as SQVTM and CDR2 as ANQGSEA. The CDR3 has 12 amino acids. V was clipped by 4 bases and J by 4 bases, with 7 bases between them. For the CDR3, the DNA is TGCAGCGTTGGCAGGATTAATGAAAAACTGTTTTTT. Protein: CSVGRINEKLFF.

V is TRBV6-5 and J is TRBJ1-1, with D possibly being TRBD1 (6 bases). Per the germline V gene, CDR1 is MNHEY and CDR2 is SVGAGI. This CDR3 region has 15 residues. Between the trimmed V and J ends, which lost 7 bases and 0 bases, there was a span of 15 bases. The CDR3 loop is CASTARGGLNTEAFF. In nucleotides, the CDR3 is TGTGCCAGCACCGCCCGGGGGGGGCTGAACACTGAAGCTTTCTTT.

The rearrangement uses TRBV5-1 and TRBJ2-3; 7 bases map to TRBD2. Germline V gene data show CDR1 as SGHRS and CDR2 as YFSETQ. With 4 bases clipped from V and 2 bases from J, the junction kept 7 bases outside the gene matches. CDR3 length: 15 amino acids. CDR3 region: CASSRGVDPTDTQYF. The DNA of the CDR3 is TGCGCCAGCAGCCGGGGGGTGGACCCCACAGATACGCAGTATTTT.

The chain joins TRBV5-6 to TRBJ2-7; possibly TRBD2 for D (7 bases). This CDR3 has 14 residues. Germline V gene sequence: CDR1 SGHDT, CDR2 YYEEEE. Trimming shortened V by 2 bases and J by 4 bases, and 13 bases separated the two germline ends. The CDR3 loop is CASSFSGTRYEQYF. In DNA, the CDR3 is TGTGCCAGCAGCTTCAGCGGGACACGTTACGAGCAGTACTTC.

The gene calls are TRBV5-1 and TRBJ2-1, with unresolved D. Germline CDR1 reads SGHRS; CDR2 reads YFSETQ. Trimming removed 0 bases from V and 4 bases from J, with 8 bases in between. The CDR3 is 14 amino acids. The CDR3 region is CASSLGSQYNEQFF. CDR3 DNA: TGCGCCAGCAGCTTGGGGTCCCAGTACAATGAGCAGTTCTTC.

The chain uses TRBV18 and TRBJ2-7; maybe TRBD1 (5 bases). Per germline, CDR1 KGHSH and CDR2 LQKENI. V dropped 0 bases and J dropped 0 bases, with 15 bases sitting between them. CDR3 length: 17 amino acids. CDR3 DNA sequence: TGTGCCAGCTCACCACCATCGAGGACACTTGACTCCTACGAGCAGTACTTC. Its protein is CASSPPSRTLDSYEQYF.

The rearrangement joins TRBV6-1 to TRBJ1-6, with 8 bases aligning to TRBD1. Germline CDR1 and CDR2: MNHNS and SASEGT. With 0 bases clipped from V and 7 bases from J, the junction kept 5 bases outside the gene matches. The CDR3 totals 16 residues. As DNA, the CDR3 is TGTGCCAGCAGTGAAGCCAGGGGGCTTTTCAATTCACCCCTCCACTTT. Translated, it gives CASSEARGLFNSPLHF.

The rearrangement links TRBV9 to TRBJ1-3; the match to TRBD1 covers 8 bases. With V trimmed by 4 bases and J by 2 bases, 8 bases remained unmatched. Germline V CDR1 and CDR2: SGDLS, YYNGEE. This CDR3 contains 16 residues. The CDR3 DNA sequence: TGTGCCAGCAGCCCGTTGGACAGGGCGACTGGAAACACCATATATTTT. Translated, it gives CASSPLDRATGNTIYF.

V gene TRBV5-4 combines with J gene TRBJ2-3; 11 nucleotides align to TRBD2. The germline V gene encodes CDR1 SGHNT and CDR2 YYREEE (reference sequence). With V trimmed by 0 bases and J by 0 bases, 12 bases remained unmatched. CDR3 length: 20 amino acids. This chain's CDR3 is CASSLALGASGGTSTDTQYF. The CDR3 DNA reads as TGTGCCAGCAGCTTGGCCCTAGGTGCTAGCGGGGGGACCAGCACAGATACGCAGTATTTT.

The chain joins TRBV7-2 to TRBJ1-5; 9 bases are a match to TRBD1. The ends lost 3 bases at V and 5 bases at J; junction bases unmatched: 2. The CDR3 is 14 residues long. From germline, CDR1 is SGHTA and CDR2 FQGNSA. The CDR3 bases are TGTGCCAGCAGCTTGGGACAGGGTGATCAGCCCCAGCATTTT. Protein sequence: CASSLGQGDQPQHF. Filled out from reference TRBV7-2 and TRBJ1-5, the complete variable domain reads GAGVSQSPSNKVTEKGKDVELRCDPISGHTALYWYRQSLGQGLEFLIYFQGNSAPDKSGLPSDRFSAERTGGSVSTLTIQRTQQEDSAVYLCASSLGQGDQPQHFGDGTRLSIL.

The chain uses TRBV5-4 and TRBJ2-7; no definite D call. The CDR3 is 13 residues long. CDR1 SGHNT and CDR2 YYREEE come from the germline V gene (reference sequence). The ends were cut back, 4 bases at V and 3 bases at J, with 11 bases in the middle. This CDR3 is CASSLANGYEQYF. The CDR3 bases are TGTGCCAGCAGCCTGGCCAACGGCTACGAGCAGTACTTC.

The chain links TRBV3-1 (or the pseudogene TRBV3-2) to TRBJ2-7; the D gene is possibly TRBD1 (5 bases). Looked up from germline, CDR1 is LGHDT and CDR2 is YNNKEL (reference sequence). This CDR3 is 14 amino acids long. V lost 2 bases, J lost 2 bases, and 10 bases lay in between. The CDR3 protein is CASSQYVGPYEQYF. The DNA for the CDR3 is TGTGCCAGCAGCCAATACGTGGGGCCCTACGAGCAGTACTTC.

V gene TRBV6-2 or TRBV6-3 combines with J gene TRBJ2-7, with 7 bases lining up with TRBD2. The J segment lost 2 bases and the V segment lost 0 bases, leaving 4 bases of the junction unmatched. This CDR3 comprises 15 residues. CDR1 MNHEY and CDR2 SVGEGT come from the germline V gene. CDR3 in amino acids: CASSYSGGEPYEQYF. CDR3 nucleotides: TGTGCCAGCAGTTACTCGGGAGGGGAACCCTACGAGCAGTACTTC.

The chain uses TRBV6-5 and TRBJ1-5; D is unresolved. Germline CDR1 is MNHEY and CDR2 is SVGAGI. The V end lost 7 bases, the J end lost 2 bases, and 15 bases lay between the germline ends. The CDR3 consists of 15 residues. This CDR3 is CASTLSYGGNQPQHF. The CDR3 DNA reads as TGTGCCAGCACCCTGTCCTACGGGGGCAATCAGCCCCAGCATTTT.

This clone was seen a handful of times. The gene calls are TRBV11-2 and TRBJ1-1; TRBD1 aligns across 9 bases. The V segment lost 4 bases and the J segment 6 bases; nucleotides outside the gene matches: 6. Per germline, CDR1 SGHAT and CDR2 FQNNGV. This CDR3 is built from 14 residues. The CDR3 spells CASSSTGGESEAFF. Written as DNA, the CDR3 is TGTGCCAGCAGCTCGACAGGGGGGGAGTCTGAAGCTTTCTTT. The complete variable domain, with remaining parts taken from reference TRBV11-2 and TRBJ1-1, reads EAGVAQSPRYKIIEKRQSVAFWCNPISGHATLYWYQQILGQGPKLLIQFQNNGVVDDSQLPKDRFSAERLKGVDSTLKIQPAKLEDSAVYLCASSSTGGESEAFFGQGTRLTVV.

The chain carries TRBV6-2 or TRBV6-3 and TRBJ2-1, with 8 bases fitting TRBD2. The junction had 5 bases not matched to a gene; V was cut back by 3 bases and J by 4 bases. The CDR3 consists of 15 residues. In germline, CDR1 is MNHEY, CDR2 SVGEGT. The CDR3 DNA follows: TGTGCCAGCAGTTATGCGGGGGGCGGTTACAATGAGCAGTTCTTC. It codes for CASSYAGGGYNEQFF.